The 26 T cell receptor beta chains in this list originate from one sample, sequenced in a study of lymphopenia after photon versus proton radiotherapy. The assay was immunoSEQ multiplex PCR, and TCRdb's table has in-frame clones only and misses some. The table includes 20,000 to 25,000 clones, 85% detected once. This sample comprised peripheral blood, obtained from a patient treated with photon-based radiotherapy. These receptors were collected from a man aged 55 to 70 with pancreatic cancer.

The CDR3 loop reads CAISEEGYNSPLHF. CDR3 nucleotide sequence: TGTGCCATCAGTGAGGAGGGATATAATTCACCCCTCCACTTT. The V call is TRBV10-3, the J call TRBJ1-6; D is undetermined. Trimming cost V 2 bases and J 4 bases, with 6 bases left between them. This CDR3 is 14 amino acids long. Germline V lookup: CDR1 ENHRY, CDR2 SYGVKD.

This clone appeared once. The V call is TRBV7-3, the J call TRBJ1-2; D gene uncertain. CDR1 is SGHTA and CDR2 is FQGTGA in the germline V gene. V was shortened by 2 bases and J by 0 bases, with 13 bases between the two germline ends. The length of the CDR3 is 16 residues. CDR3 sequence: CASSLGRWVTNYGYTF. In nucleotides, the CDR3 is TGTGCCAGCAGCTTAGGGAGATGGGTAACTAACTATGGCTACACCTTC.

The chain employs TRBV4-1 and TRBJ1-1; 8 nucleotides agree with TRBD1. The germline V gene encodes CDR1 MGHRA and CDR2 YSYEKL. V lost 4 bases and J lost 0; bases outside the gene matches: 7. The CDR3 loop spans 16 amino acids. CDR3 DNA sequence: TGCGCCAGCAGCCTGAGGACAGGGTTTATGAACACTGAAGCTTTCTTT. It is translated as CASSLRTGFMNTEAFF.

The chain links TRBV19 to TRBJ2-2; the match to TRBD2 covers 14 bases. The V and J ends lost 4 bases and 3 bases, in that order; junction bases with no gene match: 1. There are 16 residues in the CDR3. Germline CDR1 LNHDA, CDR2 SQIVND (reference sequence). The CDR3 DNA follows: TGTGCCAGTAGTAGGACTAGCGGGGGGTACACCGGGGAGCTGTTTTTT. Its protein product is CASSRTSGGYTGELFF.

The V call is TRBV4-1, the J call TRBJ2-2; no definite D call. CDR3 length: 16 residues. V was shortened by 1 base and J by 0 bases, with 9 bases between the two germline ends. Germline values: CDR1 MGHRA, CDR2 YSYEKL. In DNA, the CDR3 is TGCGCCAGCAGCCAAGTTTCCGGATCGAACACCGGGGAGCTGTTTTTT. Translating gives CASSQVSGSNTGELFF.

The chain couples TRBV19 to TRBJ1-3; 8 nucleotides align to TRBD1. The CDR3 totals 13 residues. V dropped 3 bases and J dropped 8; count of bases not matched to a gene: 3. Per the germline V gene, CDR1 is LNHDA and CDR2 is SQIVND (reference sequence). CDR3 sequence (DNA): TGTGCCAGTAGTATCCAGGGGGCAGACACCATATATTTT. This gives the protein CASSIQGADTIYF.

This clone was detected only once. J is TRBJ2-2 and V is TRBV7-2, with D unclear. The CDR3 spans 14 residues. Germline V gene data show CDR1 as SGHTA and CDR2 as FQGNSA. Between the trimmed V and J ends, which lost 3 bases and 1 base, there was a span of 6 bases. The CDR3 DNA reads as TGTGCCAGCAGCTTTGGACGGAACACCGGGGAGCTGTTTTTT. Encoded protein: CASSFGRNTGELFF.

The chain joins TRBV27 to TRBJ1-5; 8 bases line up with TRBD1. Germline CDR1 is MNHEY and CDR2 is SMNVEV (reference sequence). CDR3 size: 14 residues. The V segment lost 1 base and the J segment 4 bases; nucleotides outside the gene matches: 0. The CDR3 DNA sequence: TGTGCCAGCAGTTTATACAGGGGGAATCAGCCCCAGCATTTT. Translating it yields CASSLYRGNQPQHF.

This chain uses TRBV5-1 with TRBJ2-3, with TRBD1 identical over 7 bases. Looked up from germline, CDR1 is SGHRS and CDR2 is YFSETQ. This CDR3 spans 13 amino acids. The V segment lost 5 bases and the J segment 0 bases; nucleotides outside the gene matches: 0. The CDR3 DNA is TGCGCCAGCAGACAGGGGAGCACAGATACGCAGTATTTT. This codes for CASRQGSTDTQYF.

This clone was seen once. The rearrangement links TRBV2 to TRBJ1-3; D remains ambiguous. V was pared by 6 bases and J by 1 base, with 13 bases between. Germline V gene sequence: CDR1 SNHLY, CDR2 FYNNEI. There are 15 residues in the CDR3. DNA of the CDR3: TGTGCCAGCAGGTACCAAGGTTCGTCTGGAAACACCATATATTTT. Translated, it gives CASRYQGSSGNTIYF.

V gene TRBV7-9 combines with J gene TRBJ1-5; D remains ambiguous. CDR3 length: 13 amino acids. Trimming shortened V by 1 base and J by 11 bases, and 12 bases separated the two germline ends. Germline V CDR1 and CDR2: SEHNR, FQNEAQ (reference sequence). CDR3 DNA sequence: TGTGCCAGCAGCTTAGACGGTCCTGGAGCCCAGCATTTT. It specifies CASSLDGPGAQHF.

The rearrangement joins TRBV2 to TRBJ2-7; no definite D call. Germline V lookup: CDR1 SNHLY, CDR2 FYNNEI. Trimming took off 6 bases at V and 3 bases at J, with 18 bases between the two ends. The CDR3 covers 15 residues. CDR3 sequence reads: CASSDRVNVNYEQYF. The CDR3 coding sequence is TGTGCCAGCAGCGATAGGGTGAACGTGAACTACGAGCAGTACTTC.

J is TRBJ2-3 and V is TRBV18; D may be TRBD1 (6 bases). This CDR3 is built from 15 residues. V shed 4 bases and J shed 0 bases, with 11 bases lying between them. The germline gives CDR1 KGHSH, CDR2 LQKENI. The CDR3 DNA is TGTGCCAGCTCACGAAGCAGGGGTAGCACAGATACGCAGTATTTT. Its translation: CASSRSRGSTDTQYF.

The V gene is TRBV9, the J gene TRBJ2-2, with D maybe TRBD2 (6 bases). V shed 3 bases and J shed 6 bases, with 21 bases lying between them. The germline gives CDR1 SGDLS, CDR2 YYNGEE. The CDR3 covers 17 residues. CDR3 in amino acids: CASSGIPLPGGPGELFF. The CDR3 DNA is TGTGCCAGCAGCGGAATCCCCCTCCCCGGGGGTCCCGGGGAGCTGTTTTTT.

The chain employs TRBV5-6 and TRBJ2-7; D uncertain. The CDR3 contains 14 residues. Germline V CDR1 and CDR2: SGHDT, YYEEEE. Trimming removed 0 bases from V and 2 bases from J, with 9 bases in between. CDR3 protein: CASSLGYATYEQYF. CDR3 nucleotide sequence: TGTGCCAGCAGCTTGGGCTACGCCACCTACGAGCAGTACTTC.

The CDR3 sequence: CASSQVQTEVLGGYTF. CDR3 coding DNA: TGTGCCAGCAGCCAAGTCCAGACAGAAGTGTTAGGTGGCTACACCTTC. V is TRBV4-2 and J is TRBJ1-2; maybe TRBD1 (5 bases). Germline CDR1 is LGHNA and CDR2 is YNFKEQ. CDR3 size: 16 residues. With 1 base removed from V and 7 bases from J, the gap between germline ends came to 19 bases.

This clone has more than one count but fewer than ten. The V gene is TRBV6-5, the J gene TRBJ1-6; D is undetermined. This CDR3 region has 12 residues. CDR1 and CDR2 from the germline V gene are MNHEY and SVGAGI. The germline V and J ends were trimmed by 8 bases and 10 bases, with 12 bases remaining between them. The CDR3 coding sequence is TGTGCCAGCGGGAAGGGCCACTCACCCCTCCACTTT. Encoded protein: CASGKGHSPLHF.

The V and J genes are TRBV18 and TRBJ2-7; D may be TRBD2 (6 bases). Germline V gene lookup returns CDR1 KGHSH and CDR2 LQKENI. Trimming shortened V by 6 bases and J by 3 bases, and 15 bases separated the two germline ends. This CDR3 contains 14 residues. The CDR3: CASSPPSGYYEQYF. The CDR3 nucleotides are TGTGCCAGCTCGCCCCCCAGCGGGTACTACGAGCAGTACTTC.

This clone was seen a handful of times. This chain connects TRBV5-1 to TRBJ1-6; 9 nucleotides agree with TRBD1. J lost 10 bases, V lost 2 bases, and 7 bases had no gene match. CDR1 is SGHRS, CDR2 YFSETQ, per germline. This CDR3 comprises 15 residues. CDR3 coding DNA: TGCGCCAGCAGCTTACGTACAGGGGGCTGGTCACCCCTCCACTTT. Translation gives CASSLRTGGWSPLHF.

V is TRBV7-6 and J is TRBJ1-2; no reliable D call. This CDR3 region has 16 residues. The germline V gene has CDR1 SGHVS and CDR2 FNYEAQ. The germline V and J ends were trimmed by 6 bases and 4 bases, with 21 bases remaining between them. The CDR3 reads CASSRQPDGGGYGYTF. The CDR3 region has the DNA TGTGCCAGCAGTCGACAACCCGACGGCGGCGGCTATGGCTACACCTTC.

The CDR3 sequence is CASSIPLKGSLVYGYTF. The CDR3 DNA is TGTGCCAGTAGTATCCCTTTAAAGGGAAGTCTCGTCTATGGCTACACCTTC. The chain couples TRBV19 to TRBJ1-2; no clear D. The CDR3 runs 17 residues. CDR1 is LNHDA, CDR2 SQIVND, per germline (reference sequence). Trimming cost V 3 bases and J 4 bases, with 21 bases left between them. Using reference TRBV19 and TRBJ1-2 for the parts outside the CDR3, the full variable domain is DGGITQSPKYLFRKEGQNVTLSCEQNLNHDAMYWYRQDPGQGLRLIYYSQIVNDFQKGDIAEGYSVSREKKESFPLTVTSAQKNPTAFYLCASSIPLKGSLVYGYTFGSGTRLTVV.

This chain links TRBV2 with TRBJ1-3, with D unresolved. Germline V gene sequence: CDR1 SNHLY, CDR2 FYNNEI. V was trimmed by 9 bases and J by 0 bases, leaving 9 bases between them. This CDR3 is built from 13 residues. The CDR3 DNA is TGTGCCAGTTCATGGAGCTCTGGAAACACCATATATTTT. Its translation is CASSWSSGNTIYF.

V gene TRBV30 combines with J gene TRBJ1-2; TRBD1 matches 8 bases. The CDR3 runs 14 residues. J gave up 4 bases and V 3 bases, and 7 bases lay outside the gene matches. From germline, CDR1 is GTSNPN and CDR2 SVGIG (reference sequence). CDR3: CAWRRDRGGYGYTF. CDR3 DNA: TGTGCCTGGAGGAGAGACAGGGGCGGCTATGGCTACACCTTC.

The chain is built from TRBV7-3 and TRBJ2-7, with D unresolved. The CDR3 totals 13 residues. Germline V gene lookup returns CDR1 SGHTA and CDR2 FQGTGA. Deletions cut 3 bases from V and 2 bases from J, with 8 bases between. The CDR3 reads CASSFSATYEQYF. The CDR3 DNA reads TGTGCCAGCAGCTTCTCAGCCACCTACGAGCAGTACTTC. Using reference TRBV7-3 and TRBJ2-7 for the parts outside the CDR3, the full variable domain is GAGVSQTPSNKVTEKGKYVELRCDPISGHTALYWYRQSLGQGPEFLIYFQGTGAADDSGLPNDRFFAVRPEGSVSTLKIQRTERGDSAVYLCASSFSATYEQYFGPGTRLTVT.

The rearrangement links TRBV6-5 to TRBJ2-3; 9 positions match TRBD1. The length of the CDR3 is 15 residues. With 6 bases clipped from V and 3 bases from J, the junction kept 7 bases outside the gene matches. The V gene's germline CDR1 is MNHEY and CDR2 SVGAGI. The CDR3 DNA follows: TGTGCCAGCAGCGACCGGGACAGGGAGACAGATACGCAGTATTTT. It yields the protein CASSDRDRETDTQYF.

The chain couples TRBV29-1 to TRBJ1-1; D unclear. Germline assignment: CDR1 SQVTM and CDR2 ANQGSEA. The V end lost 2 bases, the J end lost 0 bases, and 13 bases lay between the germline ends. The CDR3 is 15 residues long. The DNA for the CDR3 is TGCAGCGTTGAACCTGGCTGGGCGATGAACACTGAAGCTTTCTTT. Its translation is CSVEPGWAMNTEAFF. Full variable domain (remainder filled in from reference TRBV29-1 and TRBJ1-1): SAVISQKPSRDICQRGTSLTIQCQVDSQVTMMFWYRQQPGQSLTLIATANQGSEATYESGFVIDKFPISRPNLTFSTLTVSNMSPEDSSIYLCSVEPGWAMNTEAFFGQGTRLTVV.